A single sample is the source of the 24 T cell receptor beta chains below, sequenced in a study of cytomegalovirus exposure and HLA in healthy donors. The PCR made use of 60 Vbeta and 13 Jbeta primers. Data came from immunoSEQ multiplex PCR; TCRdb stores just in-frame clones and leaves some out. The table has more than 100,000 clones, approximately 8.9% seen once. What was sequenced was PBMCs. The receptors were gathered from a woman aged 40 to 50 in good health and CMV-seropositive.

This clone was counted a few times. The same CDR3 is also encoded by other DNA sequences in this sample. This chain connects TRBV5-1 to TRBJ1-2; D might be TRBD1 (5 bases). Germline V gives CDR1 SGHRS, CDR2 YFSETQ. The CDR3 is 12 residues long. Trimming cost V 0 bases and J 8 bases, with 8 bases left between them. CDR3 sequence (DNA): TGCGCCAGCAGCTTGGCCGGGGGGGGCTACACCTTC. Protein product: CASSLAGGGYTF.

The chain uses TRBV21-1 and TRBJ1-5; the table's D call of TRBD1 was not tested on the DNA. TRBV21-1 represents a pseudogene. This CDR3 is 18 amino acids long. The CDR3 region has the DNA TGTGCCAGCAGCAAAGCGCTTTACGACAGGGGGCCCGATCAGCCCCAGCATTTT. This gives the protein CASSKALYDRGPDQPQHF.

This clone has only a few counts. The chain is built from TRBV10-3 and TRBJ1-3, with D perhaps matching TRBD1 (6 bases). Germline CDR1 reads ENHRY; CDR2 reads SYGVKD. With 8 bases removed from V and 2 bases from J, the gap between germline ends came to 16 bases. CDR3 size: 15 residues. The CDR3 bases are TGTGCCATCGCCGACCAGGGGTTTACTGGAAACACCATATATTTT. It specifies CAIADQGFTGNTIYF.

This rearrangement joins TRBV2 to TRBJ2-2; TRBD1 might be the D (6 bases). The CDR3 loop spans 15 amino acids. Trimming took off 7 bases at V and 4 bases at J, with 16 bases between the two ends. The germline gives CDR1 SNHLY, CDR2 FYNNEI. CDR3 sequence reads: CASKARTVTTGELFF. CDR3 DNA sequence: TGTGCCAGCAAGGCCCGGACAGTAACCACCGGGGAGCTGTTTTTT.

The CDR3 spells CASGTGQGPGEQFF. The CDR3 DNA sequence: TGTGCCAGCGGGACTGGACAGGGACCGGGTGAGCAGTTCTTC. This sequence joins TRBV6-5 and TRBJ2-1; 8 bases line up with TRBD1. The CDR3 length is 14 residues. J lost 9 bases, V lost 8 bases, and 12 bases had no gene match. CDR1 is MNHEY, CDR2 SVGAGI, per germline.

Here the CDR3 reads CASSYEGLDSGNTIYF. As DNA, the CDR3 is TGTGCCAGCAGTTACGAGGGACTCGACTCTGGAAACACCATATATTTT. The chain employs TRBV6-5 and TRBJ1-3; D may be TRBD1 (5 bases). V was clipped by 2 bases and J by 0 bases, with 11 bases between them. Germline CDR1 and CDR2: MNHEY and SVGAGI. The CDR3 runs 16 residues.

The sample holds a few counts of this clone. The J gene is TRBJ2-5, the V gene TRBV12-5, with TRBD2 identical over 10 bases. Trimming at V came to 5 bases and at J to 5 bases, leaving 2 bases not matched to a gene. Germline CDR1 and CDR2: LGHNT and FRNRAP. The length of the CDR3 is 13 residues. CDR3 residues: CASGLGLAETQYF. Written as DNA, the CDR3 is TGTGCTAGTGGTCTGGGACTAGCGGAGACCCAGTACTTC.

V gene TRBV11-2 combines with J gene TRBJ2-7; TRBD2 matches 8 bases. V shed 5 bases, J shed 2 bases, and the junction held 5 bases outside the gene matches. Germline V gene data show CDR1 as SGHAT and CDR2 as FQNNGV. CDR3 length: 14 amino acids. Written as DNA, the CDR3 is TGTGCCAGCAGCCTGGGACTAGGAACCTACGAGCAGTACTTC. It encodes CASSLGLGTYEQYF.

The chain joins TRBV5-1 to TRBJ2-1, with 11 positions matching TRBD2. This CDR3 spans 16 amino acids. Germline V gene data show CDR1 as SGHRS and CDR2 as YFSETQ. The ends lost 3 bases at V and 4 bases at J; junction bases unmatched: 6. In DNA, the CDR3 is TGCGCCAGCAGCTCGGTCACTAGCGGGGGATACAATGAGCAGTTCTTC. Protein sequence: CASSSVTSGGYNEQFF.

This clone has only a few counts. Germline is not matched at one junction end, which may reflect a read error. The V call is TRBV19, the J call TRBJ2-5, with D possibly matching TRBD1 (6 bases). Germline CDR1 LNHDA, CDR2 SQIVND (reference sequence). This CDR3 is 15 amino acids long. The chain's CDR3 is CVSSIGYRVAETQYF. Here the CDR3 DNA reads TGTGTCAGTAGTATAGGCTACAGGGTTGCGGAGACCCAGTACTTC.

The chain has TRBV7-2 and TRBJ1-2; 7 bases fit TRBD1. This CDR3 has 13 residues. Germline V gene lookup returns CDR1 SGHTA and CDR2 FQGNSA. V dropped 5 bases and J dropped 6; count of bases not matched to a gene: 6. CDR3: CASSLDRSHGYTF. For the CDR3, the DNA is TGTGCCAGCAGCCTGGACAGGAGCCATGGCTACACCTTC.

The V and J genes are TRBV4-1 and TRBJ2-5; possible D gene TRBD2, 6 bases. Trimming cost V 1 base and J 13 bases, with 16 bases left between them. The CDR3 covers 13 residues. Germline assignment: CDR1 MGHRA and CDR2 YSYEKL. DNA of the CDR3: TGCGCCAGCAGCCAAGGCGTACCGGGACTGCCGTACTTC. Translation gives CASSQGVPGLPYF.

This clone has more than one count but fewer than ten. The CDR3 spells CASSTTGAETQYF. DNA for the CDR3: TGTGCCAGCAGTACCACAGGGGCAGAGACCCAGTACTTC. V is TRBV2 and J is TRBJ2-5, with 7 bases lining up with TRBD1. There are 13 residues in the CDR3. The J segment lost 4 bases and the V segment lost 5 bases, leaving 4 bases of the junction unmatched. Per germline, CDR1 SNHLY and CDR2 FYNNEI.

This rearrangement joins TRBV4-2 to TRBJ1-1, with 8 bases matching TRBD1. V gave up 4 bases and J gave up 4 bases; unmatched junction bases: 5. This CDR3 comprises 14 residues. CDR1 is LGHNA, CDR2 YNFKEQ, per germline. CDR3 sequence: CASSLGQGTTEAFF. For the CDR3, the DNA is TGTGCCAGCAGCCTCGGACAGGGAACCACTGAAGCTTTCTTT.

In this sample, this clone turned up a few times. This sequence joins TRBV19 and TRBJ2-5; 11 bases line up with TRBD1. V lost 4 bases to trimming and J lost 5 bases; unmatched junction nucleotides: 9. Looked up from germline, CDR1 is LNHDA and CDR2 is SQIVND (reference sequence). The CDR3 extends over 16 amino acids. The CDR3 region has the DNA TGTGCCAGTAGTACGCGGACAGGGGGCCGACTTGAGACCCAGTACTTC. This gives the protein CASSTRTGGRLETQYF.

This clone was observed a few times. The chain is built from TRBV7-2 and TRBJ2-5; 9 bases agree with TRBD1. The CDR3 sequence is 13 residues long. Germline CDR1 and CDR2: SGHTA and FQGNSA. The junction had 5 bases not matched to a gene; V was cut back by 5 bases and J by 7 bases. The CDR3 sequence is CASSPGQGSTQYF. The CDR3 DNA follows: TGTGCCAGCAGCCCCGGACAGGGGTCGACCCAGTACTTC.

The chain is built from TRBV2 and TRBJ1-5; D not resolved. CDR1 and CDR2 (germline): SNHLY, FYNNEI. CDR3 size: 16 residues. V lost 1 base, J lost 3 bases, and 13 bases lay in between. CDR3 in amino acids: CASSEGGRRANQPQHF. Written as DNA, the CDR3 is TGTGCCAGCAGTGAAGGGGGAAGGAGGGCCAATCAGCCCCAGCATTTT.

This clone was seen a handful of times. The rearrangement uses TRBV5-6 and TRBJ1-4, with 8 bases aligning to TRBD1. This CDR3 has 15 residues. J lost 10 bases, V lost 0 bases, and 8 bases had no gene match. The germline V gene has CDR1 SGHDT and CDR2 YYEEEE. The CDR3: CASSLDDRGSGKLFF. Written as DNA, the CDR3 is TGTGCCAGCAGCTTGGATGACAGGGGATCGGGAAAACTGTTTTTT.

The chain carries TRBV6-1 and TRBJ2-7; TRBD2 is a possible D gene (5 bases). This CDR3 has 15 amino acids. Germline V gene sequence: CDR1 MNHNS, CDR2 SASEGT. Deletions cut 7 bases from V and 2 bases from J, with 18 bases between. CDR3 nucleotide sequence: TGTGCCAGCACCGAAGGTCCGGGGATCACCTACGAGCAGTACTTC. Translating it yields CASTEGPGITYEQYF.

The chain carries TRBV4-3 and TRBJ1-2, with 9 nucleotides matching TRBD1. The CDR3 is made up of 14 amino acids. With 4 bases clipped from V and 8 bases from J, the junction kept 8 bases outside the gene matches. Germline CDR1 and CDR2: LGHNA and YSLEER. CDR3 protein: CASSLLGQGKGYTF. CDR3 coding DNA: TGCGCCAGCAGCCTGCTCGGACAGGGGAAAGGCTACACCTTC.

This clone was picked up a small number of times. The chain uses TRBV7-8 and TRBJ2-5; D might be TRBD2 (5 bases). CDR1 and CDR2 (germline): SGHVS, FQNEAQ. V lost 4 bases and J lost 5, with 14 bases in between. The CDR3 sequence is 14 residues long. CDR3 DNA sequence: TGTGCCAGCAGCTCACCGGGAAGTAAGGAGACCCAGTACTTC. This encodes CASSSPGSKETQYF.

This clone was seen a handful of times. The chain combines TRBV11-2 with TRBJ1-1; D possibly corresponds to TRBD1 (5 bases). Per the germline V gene, CDR1 is SGHAT and CDR2 is FQNNGV. V lost 2 bases, J lost 0 bases, and 10 bases lay in between. The CDR3 has 15 amino acids. CDR3 DNA: TGTGCCAGCAGCTTAAGGGGATGGGTGAACACTGAAGCTTTCTTT. Encoded protein: CASSLRGWVNTEAFF.

V is TRBV4-3 and J is TRBJ2-3, with 11 positions matching TRBD2. The CDR3 covers 16 residues. Per germline, CDR1 LGHNA and CDR2 YSLEER. Trimming took 1 base from V and 8 from J; bases not matched to a gene: 8. CDR3 loop: CASSQAVTSGAPTQYF. The CDR3 DNA follows: TGCGCCAGCAGCCAAGCGGTGACTAGCGGGGCTCCTACGCAGTATTTT.

The chain recombines TRBV14 with TRBJ1-1; D is possibly TRBD1 (6 bases). Germline V CDR1 and CDR2: SGHDN, FVKESK. The CDR3 is made up of 17 amino acids. V dropped 0 bases and J dropped 1 base, with 15 bases sitting between them. The CDR3 spells CASSQDQGWVGNTEAFF. The CDR3 bases are TGTGCCAGCAGCCAAGATCAGGGGTGGGTGGGGAACACTGAAGCTTTCTTT.